This T cell receptor beta chain was documented in a study of a mutant IDH1 vaccine in newly diagnosed glioma. Across the study: Radiotherapy alone preceded vaccination by 4-6 weeks; alternatively, vaccination started with temozolomide cycles.

Using immunoSEQ multiplex PCR, the repertoire was profiled, and TCRdb retains in-frame clones only, with some absent. The table has roughly 38,000 clones, about three quarters seen once. Note on this clone: Antigen unknown.

The CDR3 is 16 residues long. Germline-derived CDR1 and CDR2 are PRHDT and FYEKMQ (reference sequence). The trim removed 2 bases at V and 4 bases at J, leaving 7 bases unmatched. Specified time point: week 23, last vaccination. It was 300 ug of mutant IDH1 20-mer peptide that made up each vaccine dose, given with topical imiquimod. The sequence was collected from a man aged 45 to 65 with glioma. The chain carries TRBV13 and TRBJ2-2, with TRBD1 matching over 7 bases. Sample: PBMCs, taken from a glioma patient whose treatment included an IDH1 peptide vaccine. CDR3 protein: CASSLNRGRGTGELFF. The CDR3 coding sequence is TGTGCCAGCAGCTTAAACAGGGGACGGGGCACCGGGGAGCTGTTTTTT.